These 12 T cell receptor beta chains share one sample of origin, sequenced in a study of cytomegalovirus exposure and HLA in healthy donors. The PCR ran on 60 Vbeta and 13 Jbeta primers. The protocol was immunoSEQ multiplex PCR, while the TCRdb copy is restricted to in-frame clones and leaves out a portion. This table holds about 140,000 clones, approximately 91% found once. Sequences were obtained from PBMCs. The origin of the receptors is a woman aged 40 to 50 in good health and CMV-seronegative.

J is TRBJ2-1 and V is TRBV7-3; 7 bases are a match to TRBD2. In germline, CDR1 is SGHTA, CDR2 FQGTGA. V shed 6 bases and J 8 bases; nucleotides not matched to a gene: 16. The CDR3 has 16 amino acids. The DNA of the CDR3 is TGTGCCAGCAGGAAAACCGGGACTATTCCCTTCGATGAGCAGTTCTTC. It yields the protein CASRKTGTIPFDEQFF.

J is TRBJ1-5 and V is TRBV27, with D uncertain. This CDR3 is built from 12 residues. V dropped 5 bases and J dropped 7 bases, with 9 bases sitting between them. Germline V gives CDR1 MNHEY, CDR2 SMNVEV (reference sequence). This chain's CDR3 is CASSPTRQPQHF. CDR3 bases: TGTGCCAGCAGTCCTACTAGACAGCCCCAGCATTTT.

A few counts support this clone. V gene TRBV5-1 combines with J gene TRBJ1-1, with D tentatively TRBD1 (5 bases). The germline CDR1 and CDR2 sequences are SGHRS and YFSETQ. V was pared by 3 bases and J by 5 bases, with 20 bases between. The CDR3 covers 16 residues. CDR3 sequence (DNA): TGCGCCAGCAGCTGGGGGGATGGGACGCCGGAGACTGAAGCTTTCTTT. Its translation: CASSWGDGTPETEAFF.

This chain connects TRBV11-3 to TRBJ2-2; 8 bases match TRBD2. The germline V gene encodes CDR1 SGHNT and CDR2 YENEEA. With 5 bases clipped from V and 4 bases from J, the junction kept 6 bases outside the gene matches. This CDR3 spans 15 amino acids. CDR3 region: CASSPWTSRTGELFF. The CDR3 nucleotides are TGTGCCAGCAGCCCCTGGACTAGCCGCACCGGGGAGCTGTTTTTT. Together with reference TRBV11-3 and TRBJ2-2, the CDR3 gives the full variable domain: EAGVVQSPRYKIIEKKQPVAFWCNPISGHNTLYWYLQNLGQGPELLIRYENEEAVDDSQLPKDRFSAERLKGVDSTLKIQPAELGDSAVYLCASSPWTSRTGELFFGEGSRLTVL.

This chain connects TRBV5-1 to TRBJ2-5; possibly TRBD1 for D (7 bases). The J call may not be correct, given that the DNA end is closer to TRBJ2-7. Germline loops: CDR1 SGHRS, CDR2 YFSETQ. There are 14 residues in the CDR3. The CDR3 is CASSLDRGGGEQYF. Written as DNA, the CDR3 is TGCGCCAGCAGCTTGGACAGGGGAGGCGGCGAGCAGTACTTC.

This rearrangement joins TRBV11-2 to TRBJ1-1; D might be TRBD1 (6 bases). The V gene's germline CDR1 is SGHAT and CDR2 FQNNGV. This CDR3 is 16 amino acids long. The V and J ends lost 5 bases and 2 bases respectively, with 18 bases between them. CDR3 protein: CASSRYRAPTNTEAFF. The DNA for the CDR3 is TGTGCCAGCAGCCGGTACAGGGCTCCGACCAACACTGAAGCTTTCTTT.

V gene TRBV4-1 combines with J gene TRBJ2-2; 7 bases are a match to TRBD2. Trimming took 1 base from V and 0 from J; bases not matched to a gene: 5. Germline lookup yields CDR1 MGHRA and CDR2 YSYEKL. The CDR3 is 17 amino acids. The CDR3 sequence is CASSQAGLAANTGELFF. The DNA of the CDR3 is TGCGCCAGCAGCCAAGCGGGTCTAGCGGCGAACACCGGGGAGCTGTTTTTT.

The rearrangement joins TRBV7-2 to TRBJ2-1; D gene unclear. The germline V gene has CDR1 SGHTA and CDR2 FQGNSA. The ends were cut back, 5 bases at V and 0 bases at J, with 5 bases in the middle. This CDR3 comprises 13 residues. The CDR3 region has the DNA TGTGCCAGCAGCCCCGGCTCCTACAATGAGCAGTTCTTC. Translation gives CASSPGSYNEQFF.

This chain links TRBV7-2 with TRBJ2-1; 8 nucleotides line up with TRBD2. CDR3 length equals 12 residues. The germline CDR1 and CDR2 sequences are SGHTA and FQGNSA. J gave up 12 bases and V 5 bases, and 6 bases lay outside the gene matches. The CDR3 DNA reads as TGTGCCAGCAGCGGGCAGCGGGAGATGCAGTTCTTC. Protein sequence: CASSGQREMQFF.

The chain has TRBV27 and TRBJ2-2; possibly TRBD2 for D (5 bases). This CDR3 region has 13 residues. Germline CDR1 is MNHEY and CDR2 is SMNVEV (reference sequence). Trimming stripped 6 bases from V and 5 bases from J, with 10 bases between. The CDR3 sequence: CASRGSSTGELFF. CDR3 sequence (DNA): TGTGCCAGCAGGGGGAGTAGTACCGGGGAGCTGTTTTTT.

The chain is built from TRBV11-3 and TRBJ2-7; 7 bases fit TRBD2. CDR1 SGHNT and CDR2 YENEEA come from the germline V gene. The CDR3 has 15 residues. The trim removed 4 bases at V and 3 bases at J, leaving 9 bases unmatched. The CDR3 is CASSSHGAGDYEQYF. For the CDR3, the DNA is TGTGCCAGCAGCTCCCATGGGGCGGGAGACTACGAGCAGTACTTC.

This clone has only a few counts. The CDR3 coding sequence is TGTGCCAGCAGCGTTGGGGGACAGGGCGGGGAGACCCAGTACTTC. Its protein product is CASSVGGQGGETQYF. This chain connects TRBV9 to TRBJ2-5, with TRBD1 matching over 9 bases. Germline V lookup: CDR1 SGDLS, CDR2 YYNGEE. The trim removed 2 bases at V and 5 bases at J, leaving 7 bases unmatched. The CDR3 has 15 amino acids.